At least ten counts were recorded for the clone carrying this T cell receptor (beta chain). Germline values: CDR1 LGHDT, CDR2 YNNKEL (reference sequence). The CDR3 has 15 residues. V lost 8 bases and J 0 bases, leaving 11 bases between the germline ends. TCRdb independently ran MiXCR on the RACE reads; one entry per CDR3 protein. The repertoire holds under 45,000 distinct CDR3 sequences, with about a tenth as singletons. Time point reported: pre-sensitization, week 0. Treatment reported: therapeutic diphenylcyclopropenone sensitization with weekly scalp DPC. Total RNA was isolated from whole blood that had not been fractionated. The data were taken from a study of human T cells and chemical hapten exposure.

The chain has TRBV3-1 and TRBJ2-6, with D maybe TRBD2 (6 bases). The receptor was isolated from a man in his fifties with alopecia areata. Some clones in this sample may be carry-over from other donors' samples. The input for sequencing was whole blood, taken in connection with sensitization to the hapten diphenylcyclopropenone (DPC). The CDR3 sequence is CASRGISSGANVLTF. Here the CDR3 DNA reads TGTGCCAGCCGGGGGATTAGCTCTGGGGCCAACGTCCTGACTTTC.